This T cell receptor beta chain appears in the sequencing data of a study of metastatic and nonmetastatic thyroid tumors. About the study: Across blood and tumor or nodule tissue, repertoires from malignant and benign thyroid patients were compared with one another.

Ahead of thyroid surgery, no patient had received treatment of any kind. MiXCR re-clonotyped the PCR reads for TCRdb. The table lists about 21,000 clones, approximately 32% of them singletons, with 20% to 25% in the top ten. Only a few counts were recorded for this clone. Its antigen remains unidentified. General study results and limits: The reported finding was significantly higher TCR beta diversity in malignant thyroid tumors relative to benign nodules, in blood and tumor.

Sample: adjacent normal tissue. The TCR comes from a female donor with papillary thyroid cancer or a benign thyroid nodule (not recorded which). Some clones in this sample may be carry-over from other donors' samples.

CDR3 bases: TGTGCCAGCAGTCGAGACTTCCGGACGGCACAGGGCACTGAAGCTTTCTTT. Residues: CASSRDFRTAQGTEAFF. The chain combines TRBV27 with TRBJ1-1, with D maybe TRBD1 (6 bases). There are 17 residues in the CDR3. Germline CDR1 MNHEY, CDR2 SMNVEV (reference sequence). V was cut by 5 bases and J by 4 bases, with 23 bases left in between.